This TCR beta chain emerged from a study of blood T cells in healthy people across ages. Study results and caveats: Donors of long life had a larger count of naive CD4+ cells and greater diversity than aged donors. Estimates drawn from one million T cells were deemed to understate diversity.

A J-beta primer mix and a sample-barcoded 5' primer were used in a second PCR of about 7 to 11 cycles. TCRdb itself ran the 5' RACE reads through MiXCR, one entry per CDR3 protein. This table has roughly 800,000 distinct CDR3 sequences, roughly 24% appearing once. For this clonotype: Antigen unknown.

Roughly 9.2 milliliters was the volume of peripheral blood drawn from each donor. CDR3 length: 15 residues. Trimming stripped 5 bases from V and 4 bases from J, with 16 bases between. Another study also made use of these data, one on T cells of mothers and their children. Turning to that study: Per child, around 3 million TCR beta CDR3 reads were obtained, against over 9.5 million per mother.

The specimen sequenced was blood. The chain combines TRBV12-3 or TRBV12-4 with TRBJ2-3; D tentatively reads TRBD1 or TRBD2 (5 bases each). The sequence came from a boy younger than 18 in good health. This CDR3 reads CASSTRDRTADTQYF. DNA of the CDR3: TGTGCCAGCAGTACGAGGGACCGCACGGCAGATACGCAGTATTTT.